The present T cell receptor beta chain was sequenced within a study of vaccination effects on CD4 cells after COVID-19. Overall study findings and caveats: Few convalescent patients were included, and no early post-infection timepoints were sampled.

Details on this clone: Its specificity is not known.

Trimming shortened V by 4 bases and J by 6 bases, and 16 bases separated the two germline ends. Germline V gene lookup returns CDR1 SQVTM and CDR2 ANQGSEA. This CDR3 has 13 residues. It was after approximately 10 days of culture that CD4+ T cells were isolated. Each person got two doses of an mRNA SARS-CoV-2 vaccine, BNT162b2 or mRNA-1273. IL-2 medium supplanted half the medium on days 3 and 7. TCRdb's copy holds only in-frame clones and misses some; the assay was immunoSEQ multiplex PCR. The repertoire holds fewer than 75,000 clones, around four fifths seen once, with about 4.5% in the top ten. The clonotype comes from a human donor who received a COVID-19 vaccine. This sequence joins TRBV29-1 and TRBJ2-7; D is unresolved. The sequencing here drew on CD4+ T cells from PBMCs cultured without peptide, taken after COVID-19 vaccination. In nucleotides, the CDR3 is TGCAGCGTTGTGGGCCCACCTGTACGCGAGCAGTACTTC. This sequence encodes CSVVGPPVREQYF.